These 27 T cell receptor beta chains were sequenced from one sample in a study of graft-versus-host responses after intestinal transplantation (dated by TCRdb to 2020 to 2023). The intended sense of this specimen's time point label: cells obtained before transplantation from donor or recipient. These receptors' antigens are unknown. Receptors were amplified or captured by the immunoSEQ multiplex PCR assay. In TCRdb, the immuneACCESS table is reduced to in-frame sequences with V and J assigned. These tables do not hold every clone; where another copy was compared, an unresolved V gene accounts for under half, and the others remain unexplained. This sample is represented by 100,000 or so clones; roughly nine tenths of them were singletons. The top ten clones comprise roughly 1% of the sample. This sample comprised unstimulated CD4+ T cells sorted from spleen or lymph node cells, obtained before transplant. These receptors all stem from a human donor who was the organ donor for an intestinal transplant.

This chain connects TRBV10-2 to TRBJ1-1, with D uncertain. Germline V gives CDR1 WSHSY, CDR2 SAAADI. V was clipped by 5 bases and J by 5 bases, with 12 bases between them. The CDR3 sequence is 13 residues long. The chain's CDR3 is CASSLDTATEAFF. For the CDR3, the DNA is TGCGCCAGCAGTTTAGACACGGCGACTGAAGCTTTCTTT.

This chain joins TRBV6-1 and TRBJ2-7; 7 nucleotides match TRBD1. Germline CDR1 is MNHNS and CDR2 is SASEGT. The V gene end was trimmed by 6 bases and the J gene end by 6 bases; junction bases not matched to a gene: 2. This CDR3 is 11 amino acids long. In nucleotides, the CDR3 is TGTGCCAGCAGGACAGGGCTCGAGCAGTACTTC. Its protein product is CASRTGLEQYF.

As regards this clone: No conserved phenylalanine or tryptophan is present at the end of the CDR3, so a read error is the likely explanation. In DNA form, the CDR3 reads TGTGCCAGCAGCGTGACCAGGGGAAGCTACACCCTC. Translation: CASSVTRGSYTL. The chain is built from TRBV9 and TRBJ1-2; tentatively, D is TRBD1 (6 bases). V was trimmed by 2 bases and J by 9 bases, leaving 11 bases between them. The CDR3 is made up of 12 amino acids. In germline, CDR1 is SGDLS, CDR2 YYNGEE.

The chain combines TRBV30 with TRBJ1-1; D gene ambiguous. Between the trimmed V and J ends, which lost 2 bases and 0 bases, there was a span of 10 bases. The CDR3 has 14 residues. Germline CDR1 is GTSNPN and CDR2 is SVGIG (reference sequence). This CDR3 is CAWSTENVNTEAFF. The CDR3 DNA is TGTGCCTGGAGTACGGAAAACGTGAACACTGAAGCTTTCTTT.

The CDR3 reads CASRSMNTQYF. The CDR3 DNA reads as TGTGCCAGCAGGTCCATGAATACGCAGTATTTT. The rearrangement links TRBV27 to TRBJ2-3, with D unclear. Germline lookup yields CDR1 MNHEY and CDR2 SMNVEV (reference sequence). This CDR3 is 11 amino acids long. V was cut by 6 bases and J by 7 bases, with 8 bases left in between.

CDR3 nucleotide sequence: TGTGCCAGCAGTTACTCGGGCGGAGGCACTGAAGCTTTCTTT. Protein sequence: CASSYSGGGTEAFF. V gene TRBV6-6 combines with J gene TRBJ1-1; no reliable D call. The CDR3 has 14 amino acids. The germline V gene has CDR1 MNHNY and CDR2 SVGAGI (reference sequence). The V gene lost 0 bases and the J gene lost 4 bases, with 9 bases spanning the gap.

The rearrangement links TRBV5-6 to TRBJ2-1; tentatively, D is TRBD1 (5 bases). Germline-derived CDR1 and CDR2 are SGHDT and YYEEEE. Trimming removed 4 bases from V and 12 bases from J, with 17 bases in between. The CDR3 spans 13 residues. The CDR3 region is CASSGAGTPRQFF. The CDR3 nucleotides are TGTGCCAGCAGCGGGGCAGGAACGCCCCGGCAGTTCTTC.

The chain employs TRBV6-1 and TRBJ2-7; D may be TRBD1 (6 bases). The CDR3 length is 15 residues. Looked up from germline, CDR1 is MNHNS and CDR2 is SASEGT. V was trimmed by 4 bases and J by 6 bases, leaving 19 bases between them. The chain's CDR3 is CASSVLTGLSGEQYF. CDR3 bases: TGTGCCAGCAGTGTCCTGACAGGATTAAGTGGCGAGCAGTACTTC.

The V and J genes are TRBV6-1 and TRBJ2-3; D is possibly TRBD2 (7 bases). V dropped 4 bases and J dropped 5 bases, with 16 bases sitting between them. CDR1 is MNHNS and CDR2 is SASEGT in the germline V gene. This CDR3 has 15 amino acids. CDR3 coding DNA: TGTGCCAGCAGTGTGTCCGGGGGGCCTCGAGATACGCAGTATTTT. It specifies CASSVSGGPRDTQYF.

The chain combines TRBV18 with TRBJ1-2; 8 nucleotides align to TRBD1. V lost 4 bases to trimming and J lost 0 bases; unmatched junction nucleotides: 1. Germline V gene sequence: CDR1 KGHSH, CDR2 LQKENI. CDR3 size: 14 residues. For the CDR3, the DNA is TGTGCCAGCTCACGGGACAGGTCTAACTATGGCTACACCTTC. Its protein is CASSRDRSNYGYTF.

The rearrangement uses TRBV4-2 and TRBJ1-1; 7 nucleotides line up with TRBD1. V shed 0 bases, J shed 5 bases, and the junction held 9 bases outside the gene matches. CDR1 LGHNA and CDR2 YNFKEQ come from the germline V gene. The CDR3 sequence is 16 residues long. In DNA form, the CDR3 reads TGTGCCAGCAGCCAAGATCGGAAGGGGGCCTTGACTGAAGCTTTCTTT. Protein: CASSQDRKGALTEAFF.

In nucleotides, the CDR3 is TGTGCCAGCAGCCACAATCCTGGACAGCCTGGCACTGAAGCTTTCTTT. Translated: CASSHNPGQPGTEAFF. The V gene is TRBV28, the J gene TRBJ1-1; D might be TRBD1 (6 bases). Trimming pared 6 bases from V and 4 bases from J, leaving 21 bases between. The CDR3 loop spans 16 amino acids. From germline, CDR1 is MDHEN and CDR2 SYDVKM.

The genes are TRBV5-6 and TRBJ1-1, with D perhaps TRBD1 (5 bases). The CDR3 consists of 13 residues. Per the germline V gene, CDR1 is SGHDT and CDR2 is YYEEEE. Trimming took 3 bases from V and 7 from J, leaving 13 bases between them. The CDR3 DNA sequence: TGTGCCAGCAGCTCCCGGTCCGGGGGTGAAGCTTTCTTT. It translates to CASSSRSGGEAFF.

The chain uses TRBV19 and TRBJ1-2; no clear D. V was cut by 2 bases and J by 6 bases, with 10 bases left in between. Germline V gives CDR1 LNHDA, CDR2 SQIVND (reference sequence). The CDR3 is 13 residues long. In DNA, the CDR3 is TGTGCCAGTAGTATACGGGGAATTGATGGCTACACCTTC. Residues: CASSIRGIDGYTF.

The chain uses TRBV28 and TRBJ1-4; TRBD1 might be the D (6 bases). Trimming removed 4 bases from V and 4 bases from J, with 13 bases in between. The CDR3 contains 15 residues. Germline V gene data show CDR1 as MDHEN and CDR2 as SYDVKM. The chain's CDR3 is CASSSDYRDNEKLFF. CDR3 DNA: TGTGCCAGCAGTTCAGATTACAGGGATAATGAAAAACTGTTTTTT.

The V call is TRBV29-1, the J call TRBJ2-4; no clear D gene. Germline CDR1 is SQVTM and CDR2 is ANQGSEA. V dropped 3 bases and J dropped 5 bases, with 5 bases sitting between them. The CDR3 is 11 amino acids. CDR3 DNA sequence: TGCAGCGTTGAGGACCAAAACATTCAGTACTTC. Its translation: CSVEDQNIQYF.

The DNA for the CDR3 is TGTGCCAGCAGCTTGAAGGGGGATATCACCTCGCAGTATTTT. Translating gives CASSLKGDITSQYF. The chain combines TRBV5-4 with TRBJ2-3; perhaps TRBD1 as D (6 bases). Trimming shortened V by 1 base and J by 10 bases, and 16 bases separated the two germline ends. This CDR3 comprises 14 residues. The germline V gene has CDR1 SGHNT and CDR2 YYREEE (reference sequence).

This chain uses TRBV2 with TRBJ1-1, with 7 bases that match TRBD1. The CDR3 spans 17 residues. V lost 7 bases to trimming and J lost 0 bases; unmatched junction nucleotides: 14. In germline, CDR1 is SNHLY, CDR2 FYNNEI. The CDR3 DNA reads as TGTGCCAGCAAGTCCACGACAGGGAAAGTCCTGAACACTGAAGCTTTCTTT. Translation gives CASKSTTGKVLNTEAFF.

V usage is TRBV5-6 and J usage is TRBJ2-3, with a tentative D call TRBD2 (6 bases). The length of the CDR3 is 18 residues. The V and J ends lost 2 bases and 0 bases respectively, with 19 bases between them. Germline loops: CDR1 SGHDT, CDR2 YYEEEE. CDR3 sequence: CASSFEVYIGGSTDTQYF. CDR3 DNA sequence: TGTGCCAGCAGCTTTGAAGTTTATATCGGGGGAAGCACAGATACGCAGTATTTT.

The CDR3 reads CASSQRTGNSEKLFF. In DNA, the CDR3 is TGTGCCAGCAGCCAGCGGACAGGGAACTCCGAAAAACTGTTTTTT. The rearrangement uses TRBV14 and TRBJ1-4, with TRBD1 identical over 8 bases. The CDR3 is 15 residues long. CDR1 SGHDN and CDR2 FVKESK come from the germline V gene. After removal of 3 bases from V and 8 bases from J, the junction contained 8 bases not matched to a gene.

The gene calls are TRBV6-5 and TRBJ2-7, with TRBD2 as a possible D gene (5 bases). Germline V gene lookup returns CDR1 MNHEY and CDR2 SVGAGI. V was shortened by 0 bases and J by 3 bases, with 9 bases between the two germline ends. This CDR3 is 14 amino acids long. The CDR3 DNA follows: TGTGCCAGCAGTTACTCAGTCGGGATCTACGAGCAGTACTTC. Its protein product is CASSYSVGIYEQYF.

The chain has TRBV2 and TRBJ2-2; D is ambiguous. Trimming left V 4 bases short and J 8 bases short, with 14 bases between. From germline, CDR1 is SNHLY and CDR2 FYNNEI. The CDR3 is 14 residues long. Here the CDR3 reads CASSASRWVGELFF. Written as DNA, the CDR3 is TGTGCCAGCAGTGCCTCGCGGTGGGTGGGGGAGCTGTTTTTT. Supplemented by reference TRBV2 and TRBJ2-2, the full variable domain reads EPEVTQTPSHQVTQMGQEVILRCVPISNHLYFYWYRQILGQKVEFLVSFYNNEISEKSEIFDDQFSVERPDGSNFTLKIRSTKLEDSAMYFCASSASRWVGELFFGEGSRLTVL.

The chain joins TRBV15 to TRBJ2-7, with no clear D. Germline CDR1 LNHNV, CDR2 YYDKDF (reference sequence). This CDR3 region has 14 residues. Trimming took 3 bases from V and 2 from J, leaving 11 bases between them. The CDR3 region is CATSRAGLPYEQYF. The DNA of the CDR3 is TGTGCCACCAGCAGGGCCGGGCTCCCCTACGAGCAGTACTTC.

This chain links TRBV30 with TRBJ1-6; D gene uncertain. Germline CDR1 GTSNPN, CDR2 SVGIG (reference sequence). Trimming stripped 3 bases from V and 0 bases from J, with 15 bases between. This CDR3 has 17 residues. For the CDR3, the DNA is TGTGCCTGGAGATGGCGGGCCTTTAGCTCCTATAATTCACCCCTCCACTTT. Residues: CAWRWRAFSSYNSPLHF.

The rearrangement links TRBV28 to TRBJ2-7; 10 nucleotides match TRBD1. The junction had 4 bases not matched to a gene; V was cut back by 0 bases and J by 5 bases. CDR3 length: 15 residues. Germline lookup yields CDR1 MDHEN and CDR2 SYDVKM. In DNA, the CDR3 is TGTGCCAGCAGTTTATGGGGACAGGGGCGCGACGAGCAGTACTTC. Residues: CASSLWGQGRDEQYF.

In regard to this clone: At one end, the junction sequence differs from germline, possibly due to a read error. Other DNA variants within this sample encode the same CDR3. The genes are TRBV30 and TRBJ1-4; D is unclear. The CDR3 consists of 12 residues. Germline V CDR1 and CDR2: GTSNPN, SVGIG (reference sequence). In DNA form, the CDR3 reads TGTGCCTGGAGTGTATCCGGCGAAAAGCTGTTTTTT. Its protein product is CAWSVSGEKLFF.

This clone was detected only once. The gene calls are TRBV19 and TRBJ1-2; TRBD1 is a possible D gene (6 bases). This CDR3 is built from 13 residues. The V and J ends lost 6 bases and 11 bases respectively, with 19 bases between them. CDR1 and CDR2 (germline): LNHDA, SQIVND (reference sequence). The CDR3 nucleotides read TGTGCCAGTAGCGAACAGGGAGTAGGTCGTTACACCTTC. As protein: CASSEQGVGRYTF.